Described below is a single TCR beta chain sequence and its context. As yet, its antigen is unknown. PCR used 60 Vbeta primers and 13 Jbeta primers. The data were produced by immunoSEQ multiplex PCR, yet TCRdb's version contains in-frame clones alone and is incomplete. The table records 100,000 to 150,000 clones, about 80% of them present only once. The data originate from a study of cytomegalovirus exposure and HLA in healthy donors. About the study: Unique TCRs numbering approximately 81 million, obtained from HLA-typed donors, made up an early data release.

The CDR3 has 14 residues. After removal of 5 bases from V and 5 bases from J, the junction contained 8 bases not matched to a gene. Per germline, CDR1 SGHAT and CDR2 FQNNGV. Overall study results and limits: Trimming of TCR beta V- and J-genes showed a link, identified in a later analysis, to a missense DCLRE1C variant. Later findings reportedly placed an Asian-associated ancestry cluster below the roughly 670-donor mean for N-insertions. Later analysis suggested links between common viral pathogens and several top significant clusters.

The gene calls are TRBV11-2 and TRBJ1-2; TRBD1 matches at 7 bases. This receptor was identified in a woman in her forties in good health and CMV-seropositive. The sequenced sample consisted of PBMCs. The DNA of the CDR3 is TGTGCCAGCAGCATCTTGACAGGGCCTTATGGCTACACCTTC. It encodes CASSILTGPYGYTF.